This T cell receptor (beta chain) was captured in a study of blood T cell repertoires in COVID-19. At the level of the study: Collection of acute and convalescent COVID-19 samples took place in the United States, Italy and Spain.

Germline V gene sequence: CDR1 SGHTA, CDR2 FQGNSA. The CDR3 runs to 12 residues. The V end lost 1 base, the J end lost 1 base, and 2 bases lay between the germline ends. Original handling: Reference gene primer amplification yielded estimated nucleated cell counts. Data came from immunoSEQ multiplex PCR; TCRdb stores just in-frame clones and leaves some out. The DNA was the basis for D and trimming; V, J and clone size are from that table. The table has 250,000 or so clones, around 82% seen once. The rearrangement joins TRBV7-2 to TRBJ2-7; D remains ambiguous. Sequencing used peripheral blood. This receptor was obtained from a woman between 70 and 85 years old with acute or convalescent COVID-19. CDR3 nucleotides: TGTGCCAGCAGCTTAGTATCCTACGAGCAGTACTTC. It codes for CASSLVSYEQYF.